Listed below are T cell receptor beta chains from one sample, sequenced in a study of shared T cell receptors in the human thymus. TCRdb keeps only in-frame clones here, not all; method: immunoSEQ multiplex PCR. The data show some 700,000 clones, 70% to 90% seen once. These data were also reused for a study on human thymus T cells.

Input material: thymocytes. The receptors originated from a girl under three years old with a congenital heart defect. Both conserved end residues are part of each CDR3. D genes are given only for firm matches. Expanded clones are given a class, and other clones once, few, many or no size at all.

TRBV15	.	TRBJ2-1	TRBD1	TGTGCCACCGACCGGGACAGGGGAACGAATGAGCAGTTCTTC	CATDRDRGTNEQFF
TRBV2	once	TRBJ1-1	.	TGTGCCAGCCTCACGAGACAGGTAAACACTGAAGCTTTCTTT	CASLTRQVNTEAFF
TRBV4-3	.	TRBJ1-2	.	TGCGCCAGCAGCCAAGATGCCGGTTCAGGGGCTGGCTACACCTTC	CASSQDAGSGAGYTF
TRBV12-5	.	TRBJ1-1	.	TGTGCTAGTGCCAAGGGACTCAGGGCCCTCACTGAAGCTTTCTTT	CASAKGLRALTEAFF
TRBV6-5	.	TRBJ1-4	.	TGTGCCAGCAGTTACTCGGACGGGGTCGATGAAAAACTGTTTTTT	CASSYSDGVDEKLFF
TRBV5-6	.	TRBJ1-1	.	TGTGCCAGCAGCCTCGGGACGGCGAACAGGGCTGAAGCTTTCTTT	CASSLGTANRAEAFF
TRBV9	.	TRBJ2-1	TRBD2	TGTGCCAGCAGCGTATGGCCGGGGGGTTCCTACAATGAGCAGTTCTTC	CASSVWPGGSYNEQFF
TRBV4-1	.	TRBJ1-2	TRBD1	TGCGCCAGCACCCAAAATTCAGGGGGTTATGGCTACACCTTC	CASTQNSGGYGYTF
TRBV5-5	.	TRBJ2-3	.	TGTGCCAGCAGCTTAGGGGTTACTAGCCTCTGGTATACGCAGTATTTT	CASSLGVTSLWYTQYF
TRBV5-1	few	TRBJ2-1	TRBD2	TGCGCCAGCAGCCCCGCGGGGGATTACAATGAGCAGTTCTTC	CASSPAGDYNEQFF
TRBV28	.	TRBJ1-2	.	TGTGCCAGCAGTTTAACCCAGGATAACTATGGCTACACCTTC	CASSLTQDNYGYTF
TRBV5-1	few	TRBJ1-2	TRBD1	TGCGCCAGCAGCCGGGGGACAGGGGGCGACTATGGCTACACCTTC	CASSRGTGGDYGYTF
TRBV10-3	.	TRBJ1-1	.	TGTGCCATCAGTGAGGGAGGGTTGAGTGAAGCTTTCTTT	CAISEGGLSEAFF